This TCR beta chain emerged from a study of PD-1 blockade in classical Hodgkin lymphoma. Germline loops: CDR1 SNHLY, CDR2 FYNNEI. This CDR3 spans 14 amino acids. The trim removed 6 bases at V and 2 bases at J, leaving 3 bases unmatched. Time point defined: cycle 4 day 1 (C4D1), after around six weeks of nivolumab. With no exception, relapse followed autologous stem cell transplantation in all patients, and brentuximab vedotin exposure varied. TCRdb's copy holds only in-frame clones and misses some; the assay was immunoSEQ multiplex PCR. Altogether about 93,000 clones are present, approximately 78% being singletons, with the ten largest covering less than 10%.

The TCR was taken from a human donor with classical Hodgkin lymphoma. The chain recombines TRBV2 with TRBJ2-7; TRBD1 agrees at 11 bases. The specimen was peripheral blood mononuclear cells (PBMCs), collected before the fourth cycle of nivolumab. CDR3 protein: CASSQGQGAYEQYF. DNA of the CDR3: TGTGCCAGCAGCCAGGGACAGGGGGCCTACGAGCAGTACTTC.